This paragraph covers one T cell receptor (beta chain) sequence. This CDR3 comprises 12 residues. Trimming took 5 bases from V and 6 from J; bases not matched to a gene: 3. Germline lookup yields CDR1 MNHEY and CDR2 SVGAGI. This entry belongs to a study of blood T cell repertoires in COVID-19. Background on the study: PBMCs, B-cell-depleted T cells, or T cells were the source of the cDNA or gDNA that made up the material.

The Seattle patients joined while their infection was active and were tracked longitudinally afterward. As originally analysed: Reference gene primers were amplified, and this amplification served to estimate nucleated cell counts. The repertoire was sequenced with immunoSEQ multiplex PCR; TCRdb's copy has only in-frame clones and lacks some. That table furnishes V, J and clone size, whereas the DNA furnished D and trimming. The sample lists over 35,000 clones; around 85% were seen once. The origin of this receptor is a woman of 80 years or more with COVID-19, enrolled during active disease. The rearrangement joins TRBV6-5 to TRBJ1-1, with TRBD1 matching over 7 bases. Source material: peripheral blood. CDR3 nucleotides: TGTGCCAGCAGTACAGGGGACGCTGAAGCTTTCTTT. Amino acid sequence: CASSTGDAEAFF.